This T cell receptor beta chain was sequenced in a study of T cells in localized non-small cell lung cancer. Study-level points and caveats: A median approximately 57 of the top 100 tumor clones appeared in adjacent lung.

With regard to this clone: Its antigen is not identified.

The data were produced by immunoSEQ multiplex PCR, yet TCRdb's version contains in-frame clones alone and is incomplete. The sample comprises around 40,000 clones, around 87% of which are singletons, and 5.5% to 6.5% rests with the top ten. Trimming took 3 bases from V and 9 from J; bases not matched to a gene: 6. CDR1 is SGHNT and CDR2 is YENEEA in the germline V gene. The CDR3 spans 14 residues. The sequence was obtained from a man aged 40-75 years with stage I lung adenocarcinoma. Material: peripheral blood, obtained before any cancer treatment. This sequence joins TRBV11-3 and TRBJ2-1, with 9 bases identical to TRBD1. The CDR3 is CASSFSTGGGEQFF. The CDR3 DNA reads as TGTGCCAGCAGCTTTAGTACAGGGGGCGGTGAGCAGTTCTTC.